This T cell receptor (beta chain) emerged from a study of OX40 agonist ivuxolimab in advanced cancers. Across the whole study: Ivuxolimab, an antibody acting as an agonist of OX40 (CD134), was used to treat patients.

Germline trimming cut 4 bases from V and 0 bases from J; bases unmatched to any gene: 3. The V gene's germline CDR1 is SGHRS and CDR2 YFSETQ. CDR3 size: 14 residues. Study-wide points: At 0.1 to 3.0 mg/kg, CD4+ and CD8+ blood T cells expanded clonally by week 6.

Notes on this clone: Its antigen remains unknown.

Clones were sequenced by immunoSEQ multiplex PCR, and TCRdb holds only the in-frame ones, with some missing. In the table there are under 90,000 clones, roughly 89% of which are singletons. This TCR was sampled from an adult with an advanced solid tumor such as melanoma, head and neck, liver or kidney cancer. Sequencing used CD4+ or CD8+ T cells sorted from blood, obtained in a trial of the OX40 agonist ivuxolimab. The gene calls are TRBV5-1 and TRBJ1-2; TRBD1 matches at 7 bases. The CDR3 DNA sequence: TGCGCCAGCAGCCCAGACAGGGCTAACTATGGCTACACCTTC. Translating it yields CASSPDRANYGYTF.